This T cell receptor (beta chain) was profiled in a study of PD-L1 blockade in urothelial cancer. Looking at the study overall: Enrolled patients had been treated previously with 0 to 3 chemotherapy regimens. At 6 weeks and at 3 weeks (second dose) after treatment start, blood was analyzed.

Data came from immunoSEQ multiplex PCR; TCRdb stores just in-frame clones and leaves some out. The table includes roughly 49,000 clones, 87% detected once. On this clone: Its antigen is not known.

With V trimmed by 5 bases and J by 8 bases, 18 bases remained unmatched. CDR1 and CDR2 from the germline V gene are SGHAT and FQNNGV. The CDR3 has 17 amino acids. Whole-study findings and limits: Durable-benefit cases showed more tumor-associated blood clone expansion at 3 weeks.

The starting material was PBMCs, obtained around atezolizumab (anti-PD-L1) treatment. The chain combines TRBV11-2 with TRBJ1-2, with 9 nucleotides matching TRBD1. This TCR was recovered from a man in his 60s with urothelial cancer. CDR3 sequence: CASSPLTNRGRRWGYTF. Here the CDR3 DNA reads TGTGCCAGCAGCCCGTTAACAAACAGGGGGCGTAGATGGGGCTACACCTTC. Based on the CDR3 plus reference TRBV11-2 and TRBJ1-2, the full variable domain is EAGVAQSPRYKIIEKRQSVAFWCNPISGHATLYWYQQILGQGPKLLIQFQNNGVVDDSQLPKDRFSAERLKGVDSTLKIQPAKLEDSAVYLCASSPLTNRGRRWGYTFGSGTRLTVV.